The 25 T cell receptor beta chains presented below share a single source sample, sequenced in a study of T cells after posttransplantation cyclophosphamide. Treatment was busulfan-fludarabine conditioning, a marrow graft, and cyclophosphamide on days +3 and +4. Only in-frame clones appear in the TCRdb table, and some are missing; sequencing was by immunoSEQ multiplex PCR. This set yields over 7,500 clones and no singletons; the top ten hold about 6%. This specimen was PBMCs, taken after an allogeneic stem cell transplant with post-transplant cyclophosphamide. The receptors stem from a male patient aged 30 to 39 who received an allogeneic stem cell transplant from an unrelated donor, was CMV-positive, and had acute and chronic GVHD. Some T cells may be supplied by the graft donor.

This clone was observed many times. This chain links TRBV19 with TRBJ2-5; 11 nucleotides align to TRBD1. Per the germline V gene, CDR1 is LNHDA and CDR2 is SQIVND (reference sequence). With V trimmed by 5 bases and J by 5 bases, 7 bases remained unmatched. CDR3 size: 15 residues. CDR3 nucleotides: TGTGCCAGTAGTCCTGGACAGGGGGCCTCGGAGACCCAGTACTTC. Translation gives CASSPGQGASETQYF.

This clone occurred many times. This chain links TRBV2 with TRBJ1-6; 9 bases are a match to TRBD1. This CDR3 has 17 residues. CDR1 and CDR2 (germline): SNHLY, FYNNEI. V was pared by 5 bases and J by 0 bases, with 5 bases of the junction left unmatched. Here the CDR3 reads CASSPTGGSSYNSPLHF. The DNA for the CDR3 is TGTGCCAGCAGTCCGACAGGGGGGAGCTCCTATAATTCACCCCTCCACTTT.

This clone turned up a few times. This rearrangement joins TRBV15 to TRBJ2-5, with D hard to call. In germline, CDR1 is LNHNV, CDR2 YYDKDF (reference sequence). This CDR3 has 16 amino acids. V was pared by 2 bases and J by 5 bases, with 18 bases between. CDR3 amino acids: CATSRLGQNLAETQYF. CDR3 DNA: TGTGCCACCAGCAGACTTGGGCAAAATCTCGCCGAGACCCAGTACTTC. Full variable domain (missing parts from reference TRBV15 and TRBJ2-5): DAMVIQNPRYQVTQFGKPVTLSCSQTLNHNVMYWYQQKSSQAPKLLFHYYDKDFNNEADTPDNFQSRRPNTSFCFLDIRSPGLGDTAMYLCATSRLGQNLAETQYFGPGTRLLVL.

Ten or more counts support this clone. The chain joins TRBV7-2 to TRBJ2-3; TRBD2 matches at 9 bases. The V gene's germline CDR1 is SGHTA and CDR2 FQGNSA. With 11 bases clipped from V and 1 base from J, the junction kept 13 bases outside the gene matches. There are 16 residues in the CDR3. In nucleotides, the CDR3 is TGTGCCGGGGAGGGGGGTCTAGCGGGACGCACAGATACGCAGTATTTT. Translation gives CAGEGGLAGRTDTQYF.

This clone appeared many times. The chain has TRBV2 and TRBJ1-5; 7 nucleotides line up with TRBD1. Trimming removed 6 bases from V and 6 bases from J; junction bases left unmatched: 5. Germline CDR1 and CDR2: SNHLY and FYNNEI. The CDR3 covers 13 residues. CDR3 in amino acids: CASRVDRVQPQHF. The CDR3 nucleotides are TGTGCCAGCAGGGTTGACAGGGTTCAGCCCCAGCATTTT.

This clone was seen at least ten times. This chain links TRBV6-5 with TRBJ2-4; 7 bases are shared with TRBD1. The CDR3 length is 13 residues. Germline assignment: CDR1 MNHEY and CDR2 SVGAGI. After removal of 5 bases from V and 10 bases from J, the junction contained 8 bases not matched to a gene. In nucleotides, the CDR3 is TGTGCCAGCAGTAGGCCGGGACAGAAAATTCAGTACTTC. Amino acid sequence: CASSRPGQKIQYF.

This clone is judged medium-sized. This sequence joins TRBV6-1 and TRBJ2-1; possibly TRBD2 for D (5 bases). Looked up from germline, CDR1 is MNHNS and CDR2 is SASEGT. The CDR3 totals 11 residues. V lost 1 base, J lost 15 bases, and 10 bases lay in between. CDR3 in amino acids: CASSEDGLAFF. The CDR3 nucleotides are TGTGCCAGCAGTGAAGACGGACTGGCGTTCTTC.

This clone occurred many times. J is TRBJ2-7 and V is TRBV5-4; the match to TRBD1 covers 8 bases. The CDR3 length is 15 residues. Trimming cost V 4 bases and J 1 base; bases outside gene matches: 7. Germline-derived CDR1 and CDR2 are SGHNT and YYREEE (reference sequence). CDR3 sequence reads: CASSVGQGLSYEQYF. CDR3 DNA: TGTGCCAGCAGCGTAGGACAGGGACTTTCCTACGAGCAGTACTTC.

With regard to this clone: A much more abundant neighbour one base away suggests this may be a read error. CDR3 DNA: TGTGCCAGCAGCGAAACCGCGGCGTTGGGTCGCTACACCTTC. As protein: CASSETAALGRYTF. The rearrangement joins TRBV13 to TRBJ1-2; D is unresolved. The CDR3 sequence is 14 residues long. Trimming shortened V by 5 bases and J by 9 bases, and 19 bases separated the two germline ends. Germline V gives CDR1 PRHDT, CDR2 FYEKMQ (reference sequence).

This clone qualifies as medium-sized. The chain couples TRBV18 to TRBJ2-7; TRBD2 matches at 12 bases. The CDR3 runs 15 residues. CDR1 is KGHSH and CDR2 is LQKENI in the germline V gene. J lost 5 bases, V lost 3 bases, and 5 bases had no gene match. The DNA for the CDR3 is TGTGCCAGCTCACCTGGGACTAGCGGGTTTGACGAGCAGTACTTC. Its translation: CASSPGTSGFDEQYF.

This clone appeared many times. The CDR3 coding sequence is TGTGCCACCAGAACCGGGGACAGGCGCGCTGAAGCTTTCTTT. Amino acids: CATRTGDRRAEAFF. The rearrangement joins TRBV15 to TRBJ1-1; TRBD1 aligns across 8 bases. CDR1 is LNHNV and CDR2 is YYDKDF in the germline V gene (reference sequence). The trim removed 6 bases at V and 6 bases at J, leaving 9 bases unmatched. This CDR3 comprises 14 residues.

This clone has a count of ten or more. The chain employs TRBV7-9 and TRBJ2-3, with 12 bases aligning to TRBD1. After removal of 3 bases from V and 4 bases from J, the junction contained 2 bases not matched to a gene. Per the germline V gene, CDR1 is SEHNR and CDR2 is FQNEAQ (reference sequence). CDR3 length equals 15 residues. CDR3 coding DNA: TGTGCCAGCAGCTTGGGGACAGGGGGCTCAGATACGCAGTATTTT. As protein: CASSLGTGGSDTQYF.

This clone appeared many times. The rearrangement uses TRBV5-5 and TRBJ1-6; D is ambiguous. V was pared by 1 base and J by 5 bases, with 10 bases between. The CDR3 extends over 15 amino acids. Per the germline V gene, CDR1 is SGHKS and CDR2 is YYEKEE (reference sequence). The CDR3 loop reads CASSLLEHHNSPLHF. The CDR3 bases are TGTGCCAGCAGCTTGCTCGAGCACCATAATTCACCCCTCCACTTT.

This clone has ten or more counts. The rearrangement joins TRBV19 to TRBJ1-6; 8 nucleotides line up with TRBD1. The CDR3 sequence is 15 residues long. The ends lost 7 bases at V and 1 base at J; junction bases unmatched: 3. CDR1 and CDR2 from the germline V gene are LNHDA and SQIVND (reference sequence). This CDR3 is CASNRQGSYNSPLHF. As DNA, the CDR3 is TGTGCCAGTAACCGACAGGGGTCCTATAATTCACCCCTCCACTTT.

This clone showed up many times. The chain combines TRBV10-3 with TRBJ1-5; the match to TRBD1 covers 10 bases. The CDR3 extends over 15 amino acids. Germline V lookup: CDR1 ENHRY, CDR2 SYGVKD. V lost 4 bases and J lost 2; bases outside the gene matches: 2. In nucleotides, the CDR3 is TGTGCCATCAGTGTAGGACAGGGGGGCAATCAGCCCCAGCATTTT. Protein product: CAISVGQGGNQPQHF.

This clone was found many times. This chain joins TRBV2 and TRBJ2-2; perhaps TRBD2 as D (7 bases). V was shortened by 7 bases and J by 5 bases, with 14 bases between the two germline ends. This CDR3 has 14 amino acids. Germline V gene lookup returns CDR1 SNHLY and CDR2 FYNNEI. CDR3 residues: CASIGGPGTGELFF. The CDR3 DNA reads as TGTGCCAGCATCGGGGGGCCTGGGACCGGGGAGCTGTTTTTT.

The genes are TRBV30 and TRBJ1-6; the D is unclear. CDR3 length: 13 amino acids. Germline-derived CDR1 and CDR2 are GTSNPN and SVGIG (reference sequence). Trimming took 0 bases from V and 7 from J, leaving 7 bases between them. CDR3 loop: CAWSVTGNSPLHF. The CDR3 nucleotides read TGTGCCTGGAGTGTAACGGGGAATTCACCCCTCCACTTT.

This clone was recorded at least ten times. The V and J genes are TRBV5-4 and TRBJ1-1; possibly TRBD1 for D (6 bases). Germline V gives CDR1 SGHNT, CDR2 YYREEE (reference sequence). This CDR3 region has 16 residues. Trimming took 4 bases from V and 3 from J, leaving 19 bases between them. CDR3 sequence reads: CASSPPGAPADTEAFF. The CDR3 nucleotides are TGTGCCAGCAGCCCCCCAGGGGCCCCGGCGGACACTGAAGCTTTCTTT.

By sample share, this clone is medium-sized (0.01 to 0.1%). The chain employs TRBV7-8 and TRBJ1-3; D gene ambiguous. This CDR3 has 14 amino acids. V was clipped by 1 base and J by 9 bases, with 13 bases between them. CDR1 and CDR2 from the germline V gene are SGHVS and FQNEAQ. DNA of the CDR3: TGTGCCAGCAGCTTAGTGAGAGACTCCGGCACCATATATTTT. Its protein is CASSLVRDSGTIYF.

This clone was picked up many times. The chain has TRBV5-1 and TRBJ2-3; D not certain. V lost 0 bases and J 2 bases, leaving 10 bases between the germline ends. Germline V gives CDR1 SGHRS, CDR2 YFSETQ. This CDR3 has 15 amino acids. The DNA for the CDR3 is TGCGCCAGCAGCTTGGAGCACCGAGACACAGATACGCAGTATTTT. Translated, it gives CASSLEHRDTDTQYF.

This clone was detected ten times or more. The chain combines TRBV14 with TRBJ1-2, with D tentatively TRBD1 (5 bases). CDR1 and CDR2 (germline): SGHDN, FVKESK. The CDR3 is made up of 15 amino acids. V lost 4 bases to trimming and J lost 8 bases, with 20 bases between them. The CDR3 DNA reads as TGTGCCAGCAGCCCGCCCGGGCCGCTCGGGGGGGGCTACACCTTC. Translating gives CASSPPGPLGGGYTF. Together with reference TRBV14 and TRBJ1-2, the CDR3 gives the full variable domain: EAGVTQFPSHSVIEKGQTVTLRCDPISGHDNLYWYRRVMGKEIKFLLHFVKESKQDESGMPNNRFLAERTGGTYSTLKVQPAELEDSGVYFCASSPPGPLGGGYTFGSGTRLTVV.

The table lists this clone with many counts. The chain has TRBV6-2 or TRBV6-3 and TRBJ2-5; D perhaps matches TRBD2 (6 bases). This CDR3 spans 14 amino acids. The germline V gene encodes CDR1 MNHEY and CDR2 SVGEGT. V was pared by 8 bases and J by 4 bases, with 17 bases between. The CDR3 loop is CASCKAGTRETQYF. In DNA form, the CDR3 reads TGTGCCAGCTGCAAAGCCGGGACTCGAGAGACCCAGTACTTC.

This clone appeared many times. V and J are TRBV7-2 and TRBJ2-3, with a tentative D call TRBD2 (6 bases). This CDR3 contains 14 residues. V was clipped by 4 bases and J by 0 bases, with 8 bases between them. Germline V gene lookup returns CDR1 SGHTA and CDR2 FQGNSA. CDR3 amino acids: CASSSGTSTDTQYF. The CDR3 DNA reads TGTGCCAGCAGCTCCGGGACTAGCACAGATACGCAGTATTTT.

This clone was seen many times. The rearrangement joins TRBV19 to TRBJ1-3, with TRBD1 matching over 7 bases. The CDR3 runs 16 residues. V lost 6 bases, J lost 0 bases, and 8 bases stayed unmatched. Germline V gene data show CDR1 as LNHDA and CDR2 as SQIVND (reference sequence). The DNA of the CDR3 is TGTGCCAGTAGCCTCGGACAGGCGCACTCTGGAAACACCATATATTTT. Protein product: CASSLGQAHSGNTIYF. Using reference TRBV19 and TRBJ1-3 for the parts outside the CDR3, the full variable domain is DGGITQSPKYLFRKEGQNVTLSCEQNLNHDAMYWYRQDPGQGLRLIYYSQIVNDFQKGDIAEGYSVSREKKESFPLTVTSAQKNPTAFYLCASSLGQAHSGNTIYFGEGSWLTVV.

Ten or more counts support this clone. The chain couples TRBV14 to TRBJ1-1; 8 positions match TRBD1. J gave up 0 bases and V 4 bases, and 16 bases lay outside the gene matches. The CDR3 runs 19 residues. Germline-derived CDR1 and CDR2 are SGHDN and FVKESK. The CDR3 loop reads CASSPGPGGRSTLNTEAFF. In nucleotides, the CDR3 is TGTGCCAGCAGCCCCGGGCCAGGGGGCCGATCCACTCTGAACACTGAAGCTTTCTTT.